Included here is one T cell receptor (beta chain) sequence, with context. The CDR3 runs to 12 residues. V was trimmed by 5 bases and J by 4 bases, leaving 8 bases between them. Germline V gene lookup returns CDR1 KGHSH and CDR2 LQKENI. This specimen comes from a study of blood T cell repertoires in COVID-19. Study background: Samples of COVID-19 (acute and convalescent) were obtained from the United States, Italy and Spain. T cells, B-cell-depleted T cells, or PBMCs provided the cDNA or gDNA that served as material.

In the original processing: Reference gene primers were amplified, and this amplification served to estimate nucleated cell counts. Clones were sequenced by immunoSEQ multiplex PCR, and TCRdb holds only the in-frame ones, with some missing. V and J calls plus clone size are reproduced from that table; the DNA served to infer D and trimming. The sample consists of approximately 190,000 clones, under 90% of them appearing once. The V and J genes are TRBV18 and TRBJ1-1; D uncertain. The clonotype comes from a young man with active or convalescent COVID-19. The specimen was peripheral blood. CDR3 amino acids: CASSSASTEAFF. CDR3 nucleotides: TGTGCCAGCTCATCCGCGAGCACTGAAGCTTTCTTT.